This passage covers 28 T cell receptor beta chains from one sample sequenced in a study of PD-L1 blockade in urothelial cancer. Clones were read by immunoSEQ multiplex PCR, and TCRdb kept only the in-frame ones, dropping some. The sample contains roughly 32,000 clones, about 79% of which appear only once. The material sequenced was PBMCs, taken around atezolizumab (anti-PD-L1) treatment. Receptors were obtained from a man in his 60s with urothelial cancer.

This chain links TRBV10-3 with TRBJ2-7; the D gene is possibly TRBD1 (6 bases). The CDR3 length is 15 residues. Trimming stripped 0 bases from V and 0 bases from J, with 9 bases between. Germline V gene sequence: CDR1 ENHRY, CDR2 SYGVKD. The CDR3 nucleotides read TGTGCCATCAGTGAGTCAACAGGGATCTCCTACGAGCAGTACTTC. Residues: CAISESTGISYEQYF.

The chain recombines TRBV9 with TRBJ2-5; unclear D gene. Germline CDR1 SGDLS, CDR2 YYNGEE. V dropped 4 bases and J dropped 9 bases, with 16 bases sitting between them. The CDR3 is 13 residues long. The CDR3 reads CASSPRGGEAQYF. CDR3 nucleotides: TGTGCCAGCAGCCCCCGTGGTGGCGAGGCCCAGTACTTC.

The chain carries TRBV7-2 and TRBJ2-3, with 14 positions matching TRBD2. Trimming at V came to 8 bases and at J to 2 bases, leaving 3 bases not matched to a gene. There are 15 residues in the CDR3. The V gene's germline CDR1 is SGHTA and CDR2 FQGNSA. CDR3 coding DNA: TGTGCCAGCGGGACTAGCGGGGGATCCACAGATACGCAGTATTTT. Its translation is CASGTSGGSTDTQYF.

V and J are TRBV11-1 and TRBJ1-1; TRBD1 matches at 7 bases. J gave up 4 bases and V 5 bases, and 13 bases lay outside the gene matches. Looked up from germline, CDR1 is SGHAT and CDR2 is FQDESV (reference sequence). The CDR3 has 16 residues. CDR3 nucleotide sequence: TGTGCCAGCAGCCCCGTGACAGGGTCCCCCGCCACTGAAGCTTTCTTT. This gives the protein CASSPVTGSPATEAFF.

This clone is a singleton in its sample. The chain joins TRBV27 to TRBJ1-5; D remains ambiguous. CDR1 and CDR2 from the germline V gene are MNHEY and SMNVEV (reference sequence). The CDR3 sequence is 14 residues long. V was shortened by 4 bases and J by 6 bases, with 13 bases between the two germline ends. CDR3 bases: TGTGCCAGCAGTTCGCCGGGCGGGAGTCAGCCCCAGCATTTT. This gives the protein CASSSPGGSQPQHF.

The CDR3 sequence is CSVENTDTQYF. The CDR3 bases are TGCAGCGTAGAGAACACAGATACGCAGTATTTT. The chain has TRBV29-1 and TRBJ2-3, with no clear D. Germline assignment: CDR1 SQVTM and CDR2 ANQGSEA. The CDR3 is 11 residues long. Trimming pared 6 bases from V and 2 bases from J, leaving 6 bases between.

This clone has only one observation. The chain joins TRBV5-8 to TRBJ2-3, with TRBD2 identical over 9 bases. CDR3 length equals 20 residues. CDR1 is SGHTS and CDR2 is YDEGEE in the germline V gene. Unmatched junction bases numbered 20, after V lost 2 bases and J lost 4 bases. The CDR3 coding sequence is TGTGCCAGCAGCTTCTTTGTACGAGGAACGGGACTAGCTAAGGCAGATACGCAGTATTTT. Protein: CASSFFVRGTGLAKADTQYF.

This chain links TRBV9 with TRBJ2-1; 9 nucleotides line up with TRBD1. Germline V gene lookup returns CDR1 SGDLS and CDR2 YYNGEE. This CDR3 is built from 15 residues. Unmatched junction bases numbered 7, after V lost 3 bases and J lost 6 bases. In DNA form, the CDR3 reads TGTGCCAGCAGCGAGGGGACAGGGTGGGTCAATGAGCAGTTCTTC. Amino acids: CASSEGTGWVNEQFF.

DNA for the CDR3: TGTGCCAGCAGTTACGGGACAGGGGGCGCAGGCTATGGCTACACCTTC. Protein product: CASSYGTGGAGYGYTF. The chain employs TRBV6-5 and TRBJ1-2, with TRBD1 identical over 12 bases. With V trimmed by 2 bases and J by 4 bases, 5 bases remained unmatched. Germline V gene sequence: CDR1 MNHEY, CDR2 SVGAGI. The CDR3 runs 16 residues.

This clone was detected once. J is TRBJ2-2 and V is TRBV10-3; maybe TRBD2 (6 bases). The V gene lost 0 bases and the J gene lost 0 bases, with 17 bases spanning the gap. This CDR3 has 19 residues. CDR1 is ENHRY and CDR2 is SYGVKD in the germline V gene. The CDR3 region is CAISESGGDFIANTGELFF. Written as DNA, the CDR3 is TGTGCCATCAGTGAGTCGGGTGGGGACTTCATAGCGAACACCGGGGAGCTGTTTTTT.

V gene TRBV30 combines with J gene TRBJ2-3; 7 nucleotides line up with TRBD2. This CDR3 region has 12 residues. Trimming removed 4 bases from V and 6 bases from J; junction bases left unmatched: 4. In germline, CDR1 is GTSNPN, CDR2 SVGIG (reference sequence). The CDR3 region is CAWTAGADTQYF. CDR3 coding DNA: TGTGCCTGGACCGCGGGAGCCGATACGCAGTATTTT.

This clone is a singleton in its sample. J is TRBJ2-1 and V is TRBV7-3; tentatively, D is TRBD1 (6 bases). Germline V gene data show CDR1 as SGHTA and CDR2 as FQGTGA. The CDR3 is 15 residues long. The germline V and J ends were trimmed by 5 bases and 2 bases, with 13 bases remaining between them. The CDR3 sequence: CASSPGQTTYNEQFF. The CDR3 DNA follows: TGTGCCAGCAGCCCGGGACAAACAACCTACAATGAGCAGTTCTTC.

V and J are TRBV4-1 and TRBJ1-1, with a weak D call TRBD1 (5 bases). The germline V gene has CDR1 MGHRA and CDR2 YSYEKL. The CDR3 consists of 15 residues. Trimming took 1 base from V and 4 from J, leaving 13 bases between them. The CDR3 here is CASSQGRGWVTEAFF. The DNA of the CDR3 is TGCGCCAGCAGCCAAGGGAGGGGTTGGGTCACTGAAGCTTTCTTT.

The gene calls are TRBV10-3 and TRBJ2-3; D not resolved. This CDR3 is built from 13 residues. Germline V gives CDR1 ENHRY, CDR2 SYGVKD. The V end lost 4 bases, the J end lost 4 bases, and 9 bases lay between the germline ends. CDR3: CAISVVGPDTQYF. The CDR3 DNA reads as TGTGCCATCAGTGTTGTGGGCCCAGATACGCAGTATTTT.

The CDR3 coding sequence is TGTGCCAGCAGCCGGACTAGCGGGGGAGTGTCTGGGGCCAACGTCCTGACTTTC. Amino acid sequence: CASSRTSGGVSGANVLTF. The chain is built from TRBV11-2 and TRBJ2-6; 13 bases align to TRBD2. V was pared by 5 bases and J by 1 base, with 5 bases of the junction left unmatched. In germline, CDR1 is SGHAT, CDR2 FQNNGV. CDR3 length: 18 amino acids.

The chain employs TRBV7-9 and TRBJ2-1; TRBD1 matches 8 bases. Germline V CDR1 and CDR2: SEHNR, FQNEAQ (reference sequence). The CDR3 loop spans 16 amino acids. Unmatched junction bases numbered 5, after V lost 1 base and J lost 3 bases. DNA for the CDR3: TGTGCCAGCAGCTTAGGGACAGGGTTTAACTACAATGAGCAGTTCTTC. It translates to CASSLGTGFNYNEQFF.

The chain combines TRBV18 with TRBJ2-1, with 8 bases identical to TRBD1. With 4 bases clipped from V and 9 bases from J, the junction kept 14 bases outside the gene matches. The CDR3 is 16 amino acids. Looked up from germline, CDR1 is KGHSH and CDR2 is LQKENI. The CDR3 region has the DNA TGTGCCAGCTCACTAGCTTTTGGACAGGGCCGGACTGAGCAGTTCTTC. Protein product: CASSLAFGQGRTEQFF.

The chain recombines TRBV5-6 with TRBJ1-5; weak D call: TRBD1 (5 bases). CDR3 length: 17 amino acids. In germline, CDR1 is SGHDT, CDR2 YYEEEE. Trimming took 2 bases from V and 0 from J, leaving 15 bases between them. The CDR3 DNA reads TGTGCCAGCAGCTTAAGGACAAACGGTCCTAGCAATCAGCCCCAGCATTTT. As protein: CASSLRTNGPSNQPQHF.

V gene TRBV6-5 combines with J gene TRBJ1-4; 9 nucleotides agree with TRBD1. The CDR3 runs 13 residues. Looked up from germline, CDR1 is MNHEY and CDR2 is SVGAGI. After removal of 8 bases from V and 8 bases from J, the junction contained 6 bases not matched to a gene. The CDR3 loop is CASGDRVEEKLFF. DNA of the CDR3: TGTGCCAGCGGGGACAGGGTAGAGGAAAAACTGTTTTTT.

This clone appeared a single time. The chain is built from TRBV5-6 and TRBJ1-1; TRBD1 aligns across 10 bases. Germline values: CDR1 SGHDT, CDR2 YYEEEE. The V gene end was trimmed by 0 bases and the J gene end by 4 bases; junction bases not matched to a gene: 6. The length of the CDR3 is 16 residues. CDR3 bases: TGTGCCAGCAGCTTGGGTATGACAGGGGGCGGCACTGAAGCTTTCTTT. Its protein product is CASSLGMTGGGTEAFF.

The rearrangement uses TRBV6-1 and TRBJ2-1; 11 nucleotides agree with TRBD2. The ends lost 2 bases at V and 5 bases at J; junction bases unmatched: 2. CDR3 length: 15 amino acids. Germline V lookup: CDR1 MNHNS, CDR2 SASEGT. As DNA, the CDR3 is TGTGCCAGCAGTGAATGGGGACTAGCGGACAATGAGCAGTTCTTC. It is translated as CASSEWGLADNEQFF.

The rearrangement uses TRBV5-5 and TRBJ1-2, with TRBD1 identical over 7 bases. This CDR3 comprises 16 residues. With V trimmed by 6 bases and J by 6 bases, 17 bases remained unmatched. From germline, CDR1 is SGHKS and CDR2 YYEKEE (reference sequence). The CDR3 is CASNNLIRGFADGYTF. CDR3 DNA: TGTGCCAGCAACAACCTGATCAGGGGGTTCGCTGATGGCTACACCTTC. The entire variable domain, with the rest obtained from reference TRBV5-5 and TRBJ1-2, is as follows: DAGVTQSPTHLIKTRGQQVTLRCSPISGHKSVSWYQQVLGQGPQFIFQYYEKEERGRGNFPDRFSARQFPNYSSELNVNALLLGDSALYLCASNNLIRGFADGYTFGSGTRLTVV.

V usage is TRBV27 and J usage is TRBJ1-1; 9 bases map to TRBD1. Germline V lookup: CDR1 MNHEY, CDR2 SMNVEV (reference sequence). V shed 3 bases, J shed 8 bases, and the junction held 10 bases outside the gene matches. The CDR3 consists of 15 residues. The CDR3 here is CASSLDRGGNTEAFF. The DNA of the CDR3 is TGTGCCAGCAGTTTGGACAGGGGTGGGAATACCGAAGCTTTCTTT.

The table lists this clone with a count of one. The chain employs TRBV19 and TRBJ2-3; D is unclear. CDR3 length: 14 residues. V lost 1 base, J lost 0 bases, and 5 bases lay in between. Germline V CDR1 and CDR2: LNHDA, SQIVND (reference sequence). CDR3 loop: CASSIGSSTDTQYF. The DNA of the CDR3 is TGTGCCAGTAGTATAGGTTCTAGCACAGATACGCAGTATTTT.

For this clone: No conserved phenylalanine or tryptophan ends this CDR3, so it is likely a read error. J is TRBJ2-3 and V is TRBV5-1, with TRBD1 matching over 8 bases. There are 14 residues in the CDR3. CDR1 and CDR2 (germline): SGHRS, YFSETQ. Germline trimming cut 4 bases from V and 3 bases from J; bases unmatched to any gene: 4. For the CDR3, the DNA is TGCGCCAGCAGCCCTGGACAGGGTACAGATACGCAGTATCTT. Protein sequence: CASSPGQGTDTQYL.

The V gene is TRBV5-1, the J gene TRBJ2-1, with D maybe TRBD2 (5 bases). In germline, CDR1 is SGHRS, CDR2 YFSETQ. V was shortened by 4 bases and J by 3 bases, with 14 bases between the two germline ends. The CDR3 spans 15 residues. The CDR3 loop reads CASSKADGGYNEQFF. The CDR3, as DNA: TGCGCCAGCAGCAAAGCGGATGGAGGCTACAATGAGCAGTTCTTC. The variable domain in full, completed from reference TRBV5-1 and TRBJ2-1, reads KAGVTQTPRYLIKTRGQQVTLSCSPISGHRSVSWYQQTPGQGLQFLFEYFSETQRNKGNFPGRFSGRQFSNSRSEMNVSTLELGDSALYLCASSKADGGYNEQFFGPGTRLTVL.

V usage is TRBV4-2 and J usage is TRBJ1-6, with D perhaps TRBD1 (5 bases). There are 15 residues in the CDR3. The ends were cut back, 1 base at V and 10 bases at J, with 14 bases in the middle. Germline loops: CDR1 LGHNA, CDR2 YNFKEQ. CDR3 loop: CASSQASQGRSPLHF. The CDR3, as DNA: TGTGCCAGCAGCCAAGCCTCCCAGGGTCGGTCACCCCTCCACTTT.

The chain employs TRBV7-9 and TRBJ1-5, with 11 bases that match TRBD1. Germline CDR1 reads SEHNR; CDR2 reads FQNEAQ (reference sequence). This CDR3 is built from 15 residues. Unmatched junction bases numbered 7, after V lost 5 bases and J lost 7 bases. CDR3 DNA sequence: TGTGCCAGCAGCACGGACAGGGGGCTCCCCCAGCCCCAGCATTTT. Translating gives CASSTDRGLPQPQHF.